Sequencing of this T cell receptor beta chain was carried out in a study of siplizumab effects on memory and regulatory T cells. Findings of the study overall: To unstimulated subsets, only a minor fraction of alloreactive clones could be mapped. The suppressive capacity of proliferating Tregs from siplizumab cultures remained unconfirmed.

V lost 6 bases and J lost 2, with 11 bases in between. This CDR3 region has 15 residues. CDR1 is SGHTA and CDR2 is FQGNSA in the germline V gene. Assaying covered 100,000 or so TCR templates per sample. Libraries were prepared by immunoSEQ multiplex PCR; TCRdb keeps only in-frame clonotypes and omits some of them. This table has around 87,000 clones, over 80% appearing once. A note on this clone: What it binds is not known.

The sequence was collected from a human donor in good health. Source material: CD4+ T cells sorted from blood. The V call is TRBV7-2, the J call TRBJ2-6; D may correspond to TRBD1 or TRBD2 (6 bases each). The CDR3 DNA follows: TGTGCCAGCAGTCCTAGGGGGGCTGGGGCCAACGTCCTGACTTTC. Its protein is CASSPRGAGANVLTF.